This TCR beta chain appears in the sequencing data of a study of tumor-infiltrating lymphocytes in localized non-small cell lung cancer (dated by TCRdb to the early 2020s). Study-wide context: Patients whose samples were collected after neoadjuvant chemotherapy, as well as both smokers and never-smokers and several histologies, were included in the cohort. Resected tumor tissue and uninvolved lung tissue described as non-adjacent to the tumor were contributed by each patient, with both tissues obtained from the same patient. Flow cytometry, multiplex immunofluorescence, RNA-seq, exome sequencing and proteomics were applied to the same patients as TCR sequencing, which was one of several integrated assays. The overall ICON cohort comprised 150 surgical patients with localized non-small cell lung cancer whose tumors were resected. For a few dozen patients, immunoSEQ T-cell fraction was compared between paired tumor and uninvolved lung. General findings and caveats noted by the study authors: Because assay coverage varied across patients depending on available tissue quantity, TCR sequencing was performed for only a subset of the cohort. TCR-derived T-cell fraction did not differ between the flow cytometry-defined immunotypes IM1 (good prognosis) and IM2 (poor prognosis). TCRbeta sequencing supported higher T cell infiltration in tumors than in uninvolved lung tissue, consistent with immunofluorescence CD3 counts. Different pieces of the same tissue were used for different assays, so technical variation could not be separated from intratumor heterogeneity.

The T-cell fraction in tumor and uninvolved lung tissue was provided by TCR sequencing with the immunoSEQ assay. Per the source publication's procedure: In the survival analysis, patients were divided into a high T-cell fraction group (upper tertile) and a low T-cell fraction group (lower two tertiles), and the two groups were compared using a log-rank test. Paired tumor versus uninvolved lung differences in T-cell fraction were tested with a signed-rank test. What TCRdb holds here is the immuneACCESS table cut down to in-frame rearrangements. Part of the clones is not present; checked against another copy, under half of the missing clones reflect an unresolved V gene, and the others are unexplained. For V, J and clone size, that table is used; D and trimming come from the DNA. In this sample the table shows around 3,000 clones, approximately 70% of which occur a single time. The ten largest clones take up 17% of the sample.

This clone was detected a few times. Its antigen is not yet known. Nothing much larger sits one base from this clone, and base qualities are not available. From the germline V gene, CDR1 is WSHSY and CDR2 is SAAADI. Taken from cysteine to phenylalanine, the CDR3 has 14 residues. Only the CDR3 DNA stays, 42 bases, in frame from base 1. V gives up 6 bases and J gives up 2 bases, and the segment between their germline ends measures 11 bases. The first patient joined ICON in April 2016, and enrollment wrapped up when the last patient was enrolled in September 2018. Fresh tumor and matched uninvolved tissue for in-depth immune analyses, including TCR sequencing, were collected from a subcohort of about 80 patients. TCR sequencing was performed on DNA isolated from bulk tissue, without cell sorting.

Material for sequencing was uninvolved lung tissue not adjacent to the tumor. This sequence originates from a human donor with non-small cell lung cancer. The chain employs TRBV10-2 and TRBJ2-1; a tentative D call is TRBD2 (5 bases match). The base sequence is TGCGCCAGCAGAGCGGACCACGCCTACAATGAGCAGTTCTTC. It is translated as CASRADHAYNEQFF.